This TCR beta chain derives from a study of CD4 T cells in relation to SARS-CoV-2 and coronaviruses. Study-level background: Convalescent patients were 8 or 9 males and a few females; two were Hispanic. The study's findings and limits: No donor gave both pre-pandemic and post-infection samples.

Uncultured naive and memory CD4+ T cells supplied DNA for deep TCR-beta sequencing. Clones were sequenced by immunoSEQ multiplex PCR, and TCRdb holds only the in-frame ones, with some missing. The table has about 56,000 clones, under 95% seen once. This CDR3 comprises 15 residues. V was pared by 2 bases and J by 3 bases, with 14 bases between. The germline CDR1 and CDR2 sequences are SGHVS and FQNEAQ. A note on this clone: Its antigen is as yet unknown.

The V and J genes are TRBV7-8 and TRBJ2-7, with D unclear. The clonotype comes from an adult with COVID-19. The sample was naive CD4+ T cells from PBMCs. Noted subset: naive CD4+ T cells isolated by negative enrichment. The chain's CDR3 is CASSLFGSLVYEQYF. DNA for the CDR3: TGTGCCAGCAGCTTATTTGGAAGCCTTGTCTACGAGCAGTACTTC.